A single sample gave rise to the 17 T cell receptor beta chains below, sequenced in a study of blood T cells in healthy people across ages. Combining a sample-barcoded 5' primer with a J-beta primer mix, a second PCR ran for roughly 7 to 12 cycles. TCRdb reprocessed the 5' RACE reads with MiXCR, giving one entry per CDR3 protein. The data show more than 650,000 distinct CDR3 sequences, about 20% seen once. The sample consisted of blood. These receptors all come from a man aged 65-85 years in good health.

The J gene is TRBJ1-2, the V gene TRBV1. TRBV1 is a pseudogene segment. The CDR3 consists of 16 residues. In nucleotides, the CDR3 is TGCACCAGCAGGCACCCGGGGGGGGACGAGCTGTATGGCTACACCTTC. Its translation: CTSRHPGGDELYGYTF.

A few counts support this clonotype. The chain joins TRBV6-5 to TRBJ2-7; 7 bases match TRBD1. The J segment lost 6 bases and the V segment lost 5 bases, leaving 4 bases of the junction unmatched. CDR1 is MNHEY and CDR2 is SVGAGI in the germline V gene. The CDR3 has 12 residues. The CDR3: CASSDRTGEQYV. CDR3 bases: TGTGCCAGCAGTGACCGGACAGGCGAGCAGTACGTC.

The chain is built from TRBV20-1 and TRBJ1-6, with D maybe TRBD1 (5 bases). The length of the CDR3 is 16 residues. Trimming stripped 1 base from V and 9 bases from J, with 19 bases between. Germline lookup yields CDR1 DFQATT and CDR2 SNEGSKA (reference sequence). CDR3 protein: CSARGEGHIIGSPLHF. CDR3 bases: TGCAGTGCTAGAGGGGAAGGACACATTATTGGTTCACCCCTCCACTTT.

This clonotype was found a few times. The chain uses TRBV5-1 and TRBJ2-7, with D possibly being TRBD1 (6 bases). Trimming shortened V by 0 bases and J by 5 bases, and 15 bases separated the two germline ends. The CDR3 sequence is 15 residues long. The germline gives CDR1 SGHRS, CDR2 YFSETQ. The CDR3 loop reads CASSLVGRGFDEQYF. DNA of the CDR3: TGCGCCAGCAGCTTGGTGGGCAGGGGTTTCGACGAGCAGTACTTC.

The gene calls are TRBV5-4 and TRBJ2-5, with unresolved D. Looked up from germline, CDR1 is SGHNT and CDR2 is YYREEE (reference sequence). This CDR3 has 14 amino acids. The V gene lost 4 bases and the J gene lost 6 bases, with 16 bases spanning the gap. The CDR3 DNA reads TGTGCCAGCAGCCCATCGGGCCCGCGGAAGACCCAGTACTTC. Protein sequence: CASSPSGPRKTQYF. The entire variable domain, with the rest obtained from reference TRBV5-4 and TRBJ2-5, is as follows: ETGVTQSPTHLIKTRGQQVTLRCSSQSGHNTVSWYQQALGQGPQFIFQYYREEENGRGNFPPRFSGLQFPNYSSELNVNALELDDSALYLCASSPSGPRKTQYFGPGTRLLVL.

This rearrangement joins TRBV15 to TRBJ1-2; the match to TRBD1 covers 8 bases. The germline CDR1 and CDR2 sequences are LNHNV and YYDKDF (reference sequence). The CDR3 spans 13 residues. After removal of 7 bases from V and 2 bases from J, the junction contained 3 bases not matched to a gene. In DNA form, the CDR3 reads TGTGCCACCAACCGGGACAGGAACTATGGCTACACCTTC. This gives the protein CATNRDRNYGYTF.

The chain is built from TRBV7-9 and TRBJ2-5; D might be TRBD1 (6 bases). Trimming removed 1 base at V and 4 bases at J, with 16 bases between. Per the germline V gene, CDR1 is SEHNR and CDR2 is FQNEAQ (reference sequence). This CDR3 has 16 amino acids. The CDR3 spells CASSLGLGATRETQYF. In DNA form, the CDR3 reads TGTGCCAGCAGCTTAGGACTGGGGGCGACACGAGAGACCCAGTACTTC.

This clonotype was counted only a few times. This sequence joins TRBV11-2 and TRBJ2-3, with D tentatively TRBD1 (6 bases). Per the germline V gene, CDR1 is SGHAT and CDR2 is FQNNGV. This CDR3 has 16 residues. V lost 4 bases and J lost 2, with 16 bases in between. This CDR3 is CASSSGAGSATDTQYF. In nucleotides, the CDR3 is TGTGCCAGCAGCTCAGGGGCAGGGTCTGCCACAGATACGCAGTATTTT.

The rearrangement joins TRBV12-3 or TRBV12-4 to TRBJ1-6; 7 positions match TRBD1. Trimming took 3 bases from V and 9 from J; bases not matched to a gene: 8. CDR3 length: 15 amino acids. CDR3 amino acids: CASSFTLQGGSPLHF. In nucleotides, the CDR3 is TGTGCCAGCAGTTTTACGCTCCAGGGGGGTTCACCCCTCCACTTT.

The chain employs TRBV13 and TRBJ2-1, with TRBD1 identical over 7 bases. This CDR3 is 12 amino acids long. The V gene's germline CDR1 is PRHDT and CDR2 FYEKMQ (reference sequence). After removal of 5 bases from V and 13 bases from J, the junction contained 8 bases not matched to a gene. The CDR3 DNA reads TGTGCCAGCAGCCTAGTAGGGACAGTACAGTTCTTC. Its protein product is CASSLVGTVQFF.

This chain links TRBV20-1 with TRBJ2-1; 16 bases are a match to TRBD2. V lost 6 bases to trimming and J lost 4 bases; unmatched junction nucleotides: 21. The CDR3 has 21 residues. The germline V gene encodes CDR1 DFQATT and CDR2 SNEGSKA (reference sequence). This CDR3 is CSAIPYRTGTSGRAFYNEQFF. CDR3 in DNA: TGCAGTGCCATTCCCTATAGGACAGGGACTAGCGGGAGGGCCTTTTACAATGAGCAGTTCTTC.

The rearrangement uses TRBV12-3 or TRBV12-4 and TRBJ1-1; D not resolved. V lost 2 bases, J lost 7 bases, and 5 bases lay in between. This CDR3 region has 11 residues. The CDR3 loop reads CASSLSDEAFF. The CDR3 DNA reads TGTGCCAGCAGTTTATCGGATGAAGCTTTCTTT.

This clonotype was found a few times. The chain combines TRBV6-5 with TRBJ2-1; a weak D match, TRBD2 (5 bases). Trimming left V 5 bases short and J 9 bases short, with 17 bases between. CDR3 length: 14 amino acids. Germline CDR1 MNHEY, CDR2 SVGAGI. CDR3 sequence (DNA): TGTGCCAGCAGTAACCTTATTCTAGGAGGTGAGCAGTTCTTC. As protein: CASSNLILGGEQFF.

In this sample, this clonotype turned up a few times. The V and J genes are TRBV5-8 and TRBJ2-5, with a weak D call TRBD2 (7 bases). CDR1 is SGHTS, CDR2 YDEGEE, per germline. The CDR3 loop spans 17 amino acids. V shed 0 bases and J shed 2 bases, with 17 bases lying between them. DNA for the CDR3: TGTGCCAGCAGCTTGGGCCTAAATGGGGGGGCTCAAGAGACCCAGTACTTC. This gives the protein CASSLGLNGGAQETQYF.

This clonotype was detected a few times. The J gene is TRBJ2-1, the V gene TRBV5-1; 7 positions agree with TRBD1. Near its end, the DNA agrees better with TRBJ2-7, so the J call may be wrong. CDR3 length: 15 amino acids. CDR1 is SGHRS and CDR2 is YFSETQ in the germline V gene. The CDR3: CASSPGQFGSYEQYF. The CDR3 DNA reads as TGCGCCAGCAGCCCGGGACAGTTCGGCTCCTACGAGCAGTACTTC.

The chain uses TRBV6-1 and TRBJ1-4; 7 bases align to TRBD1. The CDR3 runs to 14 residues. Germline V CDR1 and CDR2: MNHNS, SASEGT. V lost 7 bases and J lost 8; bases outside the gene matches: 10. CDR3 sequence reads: CASKNTQGSEKLFF. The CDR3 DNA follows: TGTGCCAGCAAGAACACACAGGGGAGCGAAAAACTGTTTTTT.

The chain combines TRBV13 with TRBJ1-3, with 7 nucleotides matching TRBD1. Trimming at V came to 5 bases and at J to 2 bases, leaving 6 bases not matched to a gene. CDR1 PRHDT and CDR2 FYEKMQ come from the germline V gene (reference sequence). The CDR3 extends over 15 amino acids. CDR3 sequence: CASSRYTGAGNTIYF. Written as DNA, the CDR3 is TGTGCCAGCAGCCGCTACACAGGGGCTGGAAACACCATATATTTT.